Described below is a single T cell receptor (beta chain) sequence and its context. What it recognizes is unknown. The V end lost 6 bases, the J end lost 8 bases, and 16 bases lay between the germline ends. CDR3 length: 13 amino acids. Germline assignment: CDR1 LNHDA and CDR2 SQIVND (reference sequence). The sample originates from a study of cytomegalovirus exposure and HLA in healthy donors. Notes on the study in general: There were about 160 TCR beta chains listed as cytomegalovirus-associated. Presence/absence analyses supposed approximately even sequencing depth among donors.

PCR primers comprised 60 Vbeta and 13 Jbeta primers. Sequencing used immunoSEQ multiplex PCR; TCRdb keeps in-frame clones, though not all of them. The repertoire consists of about 120,000 clones, with approximately 80% occurring once and the leading ten covering 0.2% to 0.25%. The chain employs TRBV19 and TRBJ1-2; TRBD1 is a possible D gene (5 bases). This sequence was found in a man aged 50 or older in good health and CMV-seronegative. The sequenced sample consisted of PBMCs. The CDR3 DNA reads as TGTGCCAGTAGGAGTGACATCGGGGGGGGCTACACCTTC. As protein: CASRSDIGGGYTF.